A single sample is the source of the 15 T cell receptor beta chains below, sequenced in a study of CD4 and CD8 cells across lung adenocarcinoma regions. TCRdb processed the PCR reads anew with MiXCR; each CDR3 protein has one entry. The sample consists of 4,000 to 6,000 distinct CDR3 sequences, almost 60% of them appearing once. Sequencing input: CD4+ T cells from the center of a lung tumor. The source is a male donor with lung adenocarcinoma. The CD4 and CD8 labels of this study may be unreliable.

By sample fraction, this clonotype is medium-sized. The chain links TRBV7-2 to TRBJ2-1; the D call may be TRBD1 or TRBD2 (6 bases each). The CDR3 contains 14 residues. CDR1 is SGHTA and CDR2 is FQGNSA in the germline V gene. The V and J ends lost 0 bases and 9 bases respectively, with 12 bases between them. CDR3 region: CASSLAGPGAEQFF. CDR3 DNA sequence: TGTGCCAGCAGCTTAGCCGGACCGGGGGCTGAGCAGTTCTTC. Full variable domain (remainder filled in from reference TRBV7-2 and TRBJ2-1): GAGVSQSPSNKVTEKGKDVELRCDPISGHTALYWYRQSLGQGLEFLIYFQGNSAPDKSGLPSDRFSAERTGGSVSTLTIQRTQQEDSAVYLCASSLAGPGAEQFFGPGTRLTVL.

Turning to this clonotype: A junction boundary mismatches the germline segment, possibly from a read error. This chain connects TRBV6-1 to TRBJ2-1; the D gene is possibly TRBD2 (6 bases). TRBJ2-7 matches the DNA end more closely, so the J call is doubtful. CDR1 is MNHNS, CDR2 SASEGT, per germline. The CDR3 has 14 amino acids. CDR3 sequence reads: CASSGRGGPERQYF. CDR3 sequence (DNA): TGTGCGAGCAGTGGGCGGGGCGGCCCAGAGAGGCAGTACTTC.

This clonotype was seen just once. The rearrangement uses TRBV27 and TRBJ2-3; no firm D call. The CDR3 loop spans 13 amino acids. Germline V CDR1 and CDR2: MNHEY, SMNVEV (reference sequence). V shed 5 bases and J shed 7 bases, with 13 bases lying between them. The CDR3: CASSPSVTNTQYF. DNA for the CDR3: TGTGCCAGCAGTCCCTCTGTCACGAATACGCAGTATTTT.

The chain carries TRBV6-1 and TRBJ2-5; D is possibly TRBD2 (7 bases). Germline V gives CDR1 MNHNS, CDR2 SASEGT. CDR3 length: 17 residues. V lost 2 bases and J lost 11, with 27 bases in between. The CDR3 nucleotides are TGTGCCAGCAGTGAAATGGGGGGGGGCAGCTCCTACAATGAGCAGTACTTC. This gives the protein CASSEMGGGSSYNEQYF.

The chain uses TRBV6-5 and TRBJ2-2; D may match TRBD1 or TRBD2 (5 bases each). Germline V gives CDR1 MNHEY, CDR2 SVGAGI. This CDR3 comprises 15 residues. Deletions cut 2 bases from V and 16 bases from J, with 23 bases between. Written as DNA, the CDR3 is TGTGCCAGCAGTTACAAGCCGTTGGGGACCGGTGCGCAGTTTTTT. As protein: CASSYKPLGTGAQFF.

This clonotype was recorded a few times. The chain uses TRBV11-1 and TRBJ2-1, with 10 bases identical to TRBD2. Gene TRBJ2-7 matches the end of the DNA better, so the J call may be wrong. Per germline, CDR1 SGHAT and CDR2 FQDESV (reference sequence). The CDR3 runs to 15 residues. CDR3 amino acids: CASSFGLAGVDEQYF. CDR3 nucleotide sequence: TGTGCCAGCAGCTTTGGTCTAGCGGGAGTAGACGAGCAGTACTTC.

The chain links TRBV25-1 to TRBJ1-1; D uncertain. There are 12 residues in the CDR3. V lost 5 bases and J 4 bases, leaving 8 bases between the germline ends. Germline CDR1 MGHDK, CDR2 SYGVNS. The CDR3 DNA is TGTGCCAGCAGTCCCGGTGGCACTGAAGCTTTCTTT. Amino acids: CASSPGGTEAFF.

The gene calls are TRBV6-1 and TRBJ1-1; no reliable D call. The ends were cut back, 7 bases at V and 6 bases at J, with 9 bases in the middle. CDR1 and CDR2 from the germline V gene are MNHNS and SASEGT. The CDR3 runs to 11 residues. DNA for the CDR3: TGTGCCAGCAAGCTGTACTCTGAAGCTTTCTTT. The encoded protein is CASKLYSEAFF.

The CDR3 nucleotides read TGTGCCACCAGTGACCCCCTGGGGTCTGGGGGGGGGGGCACAGAGACCCAGTACTTC. Translating it yields CATSDPLGSGGGGTETQYF. This chain links TRBV24-1 with TRBJ2-5, with D possibly being TRBD2 (7 bases). The CDR3 is 19 amino acids. V was shortened by 4 bases and J by 4 bases, with 27 bases between the two germline ends. Germline lookup yields CDR1 KGHDR and CDR2 SFDVKD.

This clonotype turned up a few times. The chain combines TRBV6-5 with TRBJ2-2, with 16 bases lining up with TRBD2. V lost 0 bases and J lost 6; bases outside the gene matches: 4. Per the germline V gene, CDR1 is MNHEY and CDR2 is SVGAGI. The CDR3 loop spans 18 amino acids. The CDR3 coding sequence is TGTGCCAGCAGTTACTCCTCCGGGACTAGCGGGAGGGCCGGGGAGCTGTTTTTT. Its protein is CASSYSSGTSGRAGELFF.

Here the CDR3 DNA reads TGTGCCAGCACAGGCCAACAGGGGGCGCCTACCGGAAACGAAAAACTGTTTTTT. Its protein is CASTGQQGAPTGNEKLFF. The V gene is TRBV6-1, the J gene TRBJ1-4, with 9 bases matching TRBD1. Germline CDR1 and CDR2: MNHNS and SASEGT. V shed 7 bases, J shed 8 bases, and the junction held 20 bases outside the gene matches. The CDR3 length is 18 residues.

This rearrangement joins TRBV6-1 to TRBJ2-5; D perhaps matches TRBD2 (5 bases). CDR1 is MNHNS, CDR2 SASEGT, per germline. This CDR3 has 14 amino acids. The CDR3 bases are TGTGCGGGCAGTGGGGAGCGTGACCAAGAGACCCAGTACTTC. It is translated as CAGSGERDQETQYF.

This chain connects TRBV6-1 to TRBJ2-1; 8 nucleotides agree with TRBD2. Near its end, the DNA agrees better with TRBJ2-5, so the J call may be wrong. CDR1 is MNHNS and CDR2 is SASEGT in the germline V gene. CDR3 length: 15 residues. The CDR3 DNA reads TGTGCCAGCAACGAACACGGGAGGGCCGGGGAGACCCAGTACTTC. Translated: CASNEHGRAGETQYF.

A word on this clonotype: The junction and the germline gene differ at one end; a read error may be behind it. V is TRBV6-5 and J is TRBJ2-3, with D possibly matching TRBD2 (6 bases). The CDR3 consists of 15 residues. CDR1 is MNHEY and CDR2 is SVGAGI in the germline V gene. In nucleotides, the CDR3 is TGTGCCAGCAGTACTACCGGGACTTATACCGGGACGCAGTTTTTT. It translates to CASSTTGTYTGTQFF.

The J gene is TRBJ2-1, the V gene TRBV10-2, with TRBD2 matching 13 bases. V lost 6 bases to trimming and J lost 5 bases; unmatched junction nucleotides: 7. Germline-derived CDR1 and CDR2 are WSHSY and SAAADI. This CDR3 is 16 amino acids long. The CDR3 spells CASSAWGLAGNNEQFF. The CDR3 bases are TGCGCCAGCAGCGCCTGGGGACTAGCGGGAAACAATGAGCAGTTCTTC.